The sequence of this T cell receptor (beta chain) was determined in a study of shared clonotypes between healthy human individuals. Findings of the study overall: Larger richness was generally estimated for naive than memory subsets.

This CDR3 spans 17 amino acids. V was clipped by 1 base and J by 5 bases, with 20 bases between them. Germline loops: CDR1 SGHDN, CDR2 FVKESK. In regard to this clone: The antigen is unknown.

The method was immunoSEQ multiplex PCR; TCRdb's version includes in-frame clones alone and lacks a portion of them. Of about 1.4 million clones listed, approximately 97% are singletons. Material: naive CD4+ T cells sorted from blood. The subset here: CD45RA+ positively selected. The chain employs TRBV14 and TRBJ2-5, with D perhaps TRBD1 or TRBD2 (6 bases each). The sequence was collected from a man in his thirties or forties in good health. The CDR3 nucleotides are TGTGCCAGCAGCCAAGGGAGGGGGACTGACTGGTCGGAGACCCAGTACTTC. Its protein is CASSQGRGTDWSETQYF.